Each of the 10 T cell receptor beta chains below was sequenced from the same sample in a study of T cell repertoires and HLA-DP antigens. For these receptors, no antigen is known. Produced via immunoSEQ multiplex PCR; TCRdb's table is partial and in-frame only. The sample yields over 100,000 clones, about 92% seen once. The sample was CD4+ T cells from PBMCs. These receptors all stem from a woman under 30 in good health and CMV-seronegative.

The rearrangement joins TRBV2 to TRBJ2-3, with 9 positions matching TRBD2. CDR1 is SNHLY, CDR2 FYNNEI, per germline. The CDR3 has 15 residues. The trim removed 2 bases at V and 8 bases at J, leaving 8 bases unmatched. CDR3 nucleotides: TGTGCCAGCAGTGAAAGGCGGGGGGGCCGCGGTACGCAGTATTTT. It is translated as CASSERRGGRGTQYF.

The V and J genes are TRBV5-1 and TRBJ2-7, with 10 positions matching TRBD1. V gave up 1 base and J gave up 6 bases; unmatched junction bases: 4. The CDR3 is 14 residues long. Germline assignment: CDR1 SGHRS and CDR2 YFSETQ. The CDR3 coding sequence is TGCGCCAGCAGCTTGCGACAGGGGGCCTTCGAGCAGTACTTC. Its protein product is CASSLRQGAFEQYF.

The chain joins TRBV7-2 to TRBJ1-3, with D tentatively TRBD1 (6 bases). This CDR3 has 16 residues. Germline values: CDR1 SGHTA, CDR2 FQGNSA. Trimming stripped 6 bases from V and 2 bases from J, with 17 bases between. This CDR3 reads CASSPEGGRAGNTIYF. CDR3 coding DNA: TGTGCCAGCAGTCCAGAGGGGGGCAGGGCTGGAAACACCATATATTTT.

This chain connects TRBV19 to TRBJ1-2; D may be TRBD1 (5 bases). The CDR3 is made up of 13 amino acids. CDR1 LNHDA and CDR2 SQIVND come from the germline V gene (reference sequence). Trimming pared 7 bases from V and 6 bases from J, leaving 15 bases between. In DNA form, the CDR3 reads TGTGCCAGTAACTCGGTTCGCAGGGATGGCTACACCTTC. Its protein product is CASNSVRRDGYTF.

The chain has TRBV10-3 and TRBJ1-1; TRBD1 matches at 8 bases. J was trimmed by 1 base and V by 10 bases; bases with no gene match: 5. The CDR3 has 13 amino acids. Germline assignment: CDR1 ENHRY and CDR2 SYGVKD. The CDR3, as DNA: TGTGCCAACCAGGGGGCCTCGAACACTGAAGCTTTCTTT. As protein: CANQGASNTEAFF.

This chain joins TRBV7-9 and TRBJ1-4; D uncertain. There are 15 residues in the CDR3. Trimming cost V 4 bases and J 0 bases, with 9 bases left between them. Looked up from germline, CDR1 is SEHNR and CDR2 is FQNEAQ (reference sequence). The CDR3 DNA reads TGTGCCAGCAGCTCCGGTTTAACAACTAATGAAAAACTGTTTTTT. It encodes CASSSGLTTNEKLFF.

The rearrangement links TRBV19 to TRBJ2-2, with a tentative D call TRBD2 (6 bases). CDR3 length equals 16 residues. Per the germline V gene, CDR1 is LNHDA and CDR2 is SQIVND (reference sequence). V was shortened by 6 bases and J by 0 bases, with 14 bases between the two germline ends. The CDR3: CASSSPGGTNTGELFF. DNA for the CDR3: TGTGCCAGTAGCTCCCCTGGGGGGACGAACACCGGGGAGCTGTTTTTT.

For the CDR3, the DNA is TGTGCCAGCAGCGCCCTCGGCGGCCCTAGATGGGGCGGCGGGGAGCTGTTTTTT. Protein: CASSALGGPRWGGGELFF. The chain joins TRBV9 to TRBJ2-2, with TRBD1 as a possible D gene (5 bases). The CDR3 consists of 18 residues. Germline assignment: CDR1 SGDLS and CDR2 YYNGEE. V dropped 3 bases and J dropped 7 bases, with 25 bases sitting between them.

The V and J genes are TRBV4-2 and TRBJ1-4, with TRBD1 as a possible D gene (5 bases). V was trimmed by 0 bases and J by 4 bases, leaving 12 bases between them. The length of the CDR3 is 16 residues. Looked up from germline, CDR1 is LGHNA and CDR2 is YNFKEQ. The CDR3 sequence: CASSQDGAGSNEKLFF. In DNA form, the CDR3 reads TGTGCCAGCAGCCAAGATGGGGCAGGAAGTAATGAAAAACTGTTTTTT.

The chain joins TRBV6-6 to TRBJ1-1, with 8 bases that match TRBD1. V trimming: 6 bases; J trimming: 5 bases; junction bases outside the gene matches: 2. CDR3 size: 12 residues. Germline V CDR1 and CDR2: MNHNY, SVGAGI (reference sequence). CDR3 protein: CASRTGETEAFF. The CDR3 DNA is TGTGCCAGCAGGACAGGGGAAACTGAAGCTTTCTTT.